One and the same sample provided the 18 T cell receptor beta chains below, sequenced in a study of identical twins. TCRdb analysed the 5' RACE reads with MiXCR anew, one entry per CDR3 protein. The data contain hundreds of thousands of distinct CDR3 sequences, around 20% of them singletons. These same data were also listed under a study on yellow fever vaccine responses in identical twins.

Sequenced material: CD4+ T cells sorted from blood. The receptor source for this set is a woman aged 18 to 35 in good health.

This rearrangement joins TRBV10-3 to TRBJ2-5, with 11 bases identical to TRBD2. CDR1 and CDR2 (germline): ENHRY, SYGVKD. This CDR3 has 16 residues. V gave up 8 bases and J gave up 2 bases; unmatched junction bases: 10. CDR3 sequence (DNA): TGTGCCATCTCTCTTTTAGCGGGAGGGATTCAAGAGACCCAGTACTTC. It encodes CAISLLAGGIQETQYF.

The sample holds a few counts of this clonotype. The CDR3 protein is CATSRPQGLAGVGDTQYF. CDR3 nucleotide sequence: TGTGCCACCAGCAGACCCCAAGGACTAGCGGGAGTTGGTGATACGCAGTATTTT. The genes are TRBV15 and TRBJ2-3; 13 bases align to TRBD2. The CDR3 extends over 18 amino acids. V dropped 2 bases and J dropped 6; count of bases not matched to a gene: 11. The germline V gene encodes CDR1 LNHNV and CDR2 YYDKDF (reference sequence). The full variable domain, its missing parts supplied by reference TRBV15 and TRBJ2-3, is DAMVIQNPRYQVTQFGKPVTLSCSQTLNHNVMYWYQQKSSQAPKLLFHYYDKDFNNEADTPDNFQSRRPNTSFCFLDIRSPGLGDTAMYLCATSRPQGLAGVGDTQYFGPGTRLTVL.

The chain joins TRBV5-1 to TRBJ2-3; 13 nucleotides match TRBD2. With 4 bases clipped from V and 5 bases from J, the junction kept 4 bases outside the gene matches. The germline gives CDR1 SGHRS, CDR2 YFSETQ. This CDR3 has 15 amino acids. This CDR3 reads CASSTGLAGIDTQYF. The DNA of the CDR3 is TGCGCCAGCAGCACGGGACTAGCGGGGATAGATACGCAGTATTTT.

CDR3 sequence (DNA): TGCGCCAGCAGTTCTACTAGCTTAGAGACCCAGTACTTC. This codes for CASSSTSLETQYF. The V gene is TRBV5-1, the J gene TRBJ2-5; the D gene is possibly TRBD2 (6 bases). The length of the CDR3 is 13 residues. V lost 5 bases and J 4 bases, leaving 12 bases between the germline ends. Germline lookup yields CDR1 SGHRS and CDR2 YFSETQ.

V usage is TRBV24-1 and J usage is TRBJ2-2; D may be TRBD1 (5 bases). The V gene's germline CDR1 is KGHDR and CDR2 SFDVKD. V was trimmed by 5 bases and J by 1 base, leaving 10 bases between them. The CDR3 is 15 residues long. The CDR3 DNA reads TGTGCCACCAGTGGTCAGGGTCTGAACACCGGGGAGCTGTTTTTT. Translating gives CATSGQGLNTGELFF.

The chain couples TRBV10-3 to TRBJ2-7; 8 bases map to TRBD2. CDR1 and CDR2 (germline): ENHRY, SYGVKD. The CDR3 has 18 amino acids. Losses at the gene ends were 0 bases for V and 2 bases for J; bases not matched to a gene: 12. CDR3 bases: TGTGCCATCAGTGAGTCGGAGTTTATGGCGGGAGGTGCCTACGAGCAGTACTTC. Protein product: CAISESEFMAGGAYEQYF.

This clonotype was seen repeatedly, ten times or more. The gene calls are TRBV11-2 and TRBJ2-1, with 9 bases aligning to TRBD2. The V and J ends lost 6 bases and 6 bases, in that order; junction bases with no gene match: 6. There are 14 residues in the CDR3. CDR1 is SGHAT, CDR2 FQNNGV, per germline. Here the CDR3 reads CASRSSGSINEQFF. The CDR3 DNA sequence: TGTGCCAGCAGAAGTAGCGGGAGTATCAATGAGCAGTTCTTC.

The V gene is TRBV5-5, the J gene TRBJ1-2; the D gene is possibly TRBD1 (6 bases). This CDR3 comprises 15 residues. Germline values: CDR1 SGHKS, CDR2 YYEKEE (reference sequence). V lost 7 bases and J lost 7, with 23 bases in between. The CDR3 nucleotides read TGTGCCAGCTCGCGACAGCCAACAGGGACAAGTGGCTACACCTTC. It is translated as CASSRQPTGTSGYTF.

This sequence joins TRBV12-3 or TRBV12-4 and TRBJ2-1; tentative D call: TRBD1 (5 bases). V was shortened by 7 bases and J by 12 bases, with 13 bases between the two germline ends. This CDR3 has 11 amino acids. In nucleotides, the CDR3 is TGTGCCAGCACCCCGGACATTAGGCAGTTCTTC. It specifies CASTPDIRQFF.

The rearrangement links TRBV5-5 to TRBJ1-4; a possible D gene is TRBD1 (5 bases). V lost 3 bases, J lost 11 bases, and 17 bases lay in between. The CDR3 is 14 amino acids. CDR1 is SGHKS and CDR2 is YYEKEE in the germline V gene (reference sequence). CDR3 sequence (DNA): TGTGCCAGCAGCTCCGGGGGGATTGAAGGGAAACTGTTTTTT. Amino acids: CASSSGGIEGKLFF.

This clonotype was seen a few times. The chain combines TRBV5-1 with TRBJ1-4; D call uncertain. Trimming left V 0 bases short and J 3 bases short, with 6 bases between. Per the germline V gene, CDR1 is SGHRS and CDR2 is YFSETQ. The CDR3 spans 14 residues. The CDR3 nucleotides are TGCGCCAGCAGCTTGGGAGTACCTAATGAAAAACTGTTTTTT. Translation: CASSLGVPNEKLFF.

This clonotype occurred a few times. The J gene is TRBJ1-6, the V gene TRBV20-1; D may be TRBD1 (5 bases). From germline, CDR1 is DFQATT and CDR2 SNEGSKA (reference sequence). The V gene lost 1 base and the J gene lost 7 bases, with 17 bases spanning the gap. CDR3 length: 16 amino acids. CDR3 sequence: CSARVETGTGNSPLHF. The CDR3 coding sequence is TGCAGTGCTAGAGTTGAAACCGGGACGGGGAATTCACCCCTCCACTTT.

This clonotype has more than one count but fewer than ten. The conserved phenylalanine or tryptophan normally closing the CDR3 is absent here, so this likely arose from a read error. No DNA is shown, since the ends of the CDR3 on it are uncertain; the CDR3 is the one TCRdb lists. J is TRBJ2-3 and V is TRBV15; the tabulated D call, TRBD2, remains unverified against the DNA. Germline V gene lookup returns CDR1 LNHNV and CDR2 YYDKDF (reference sequence). Including both end residues, the CDR3 is 13 amino acids long. CDR3 in amino acids: CATSRENQDSRAY.

In this sample, this clonotype turned up a few times. The V gene is TRBV10-3, the J gene TRBJ2-5, with 7 bases aligning to TRBD2. The trim removed 2 bases at V and 2 bases at J, leaving 5 bases unmatched. Germline V gene lookup returns CDR1 ENHRY and CDR2 SYGVKD. This CDR3 contains 15 residues. Here the CDR3 DNA reads TGTGCCATCAGTGAGGCGAGCGGGGTACAAGAGACCCAGTACTTC. Protein: CAISEASGVQETQYF.

This chain connects TRBV11-1 to TRBJ2-7; D remains unclear. V dropped 5 bases and J dropped 3 bases, with 8 bases sitting between them. CDR3 length: 12 residues. Germline V gene lookup returns CDR1 SGHAT and CDR2 FQDESV (reference sequence). The CDR3 loop reads CASSANSYEQYV. CDR3 DNA: TGTGCCAGCAGCGCCAACAGCTACGAGCAGTACGTC.

V and J are TRBV5-5 and TRBJ1-6; unclear D gene. The V and J ends lost 0 bases and 7 bases respectively, with 17 bases between them. Germline CDR1 and CDR2: SGHKS and YYEKEE (reference sequence). This CDR3 is 17 amino acids long. CDR3 nucleotides: TGTGCCAGCAGCTTGGATTGGAGTTCAACCCTCAATTCACCCCTCCACTTT. Translation gives CASSLDWSSTLNSPLHF.

V gene TRBV5-5 combines with J gene TRBJ2-2, with D possibly being TRBD2 (6 bases). Germline V lookup: CDR1 SGHKS, CDR2 YYEKEE (reference sequence). Trimming left V 6 bases short and J 5 bases short, with 14 bases between. CDR3 length: 14 amino acids. The CDR3 DNA sequence: TGTGCCAGCAACCGGCGGGGTAGTACCGGGGAGCTGTTTTTT. Translating gives CASNRRGSTGELFF.

V and J are TRBV5-1 and TRBJ2-7; 11 positions agree with TRBD2. V lost 4 bases and J lost 5; bases outside the gene matches: 5. The CDR3 runs 14 residues. From germline, CDR1 is SGHRS and CDR2 YFSETQ. The chain's CDR3 is CASSPGTSGNEQYF. The CDR3 DNA is TGCGCCAGCAGCCCCGGGACTAGCGGAAACGAGCAGTACTTC.